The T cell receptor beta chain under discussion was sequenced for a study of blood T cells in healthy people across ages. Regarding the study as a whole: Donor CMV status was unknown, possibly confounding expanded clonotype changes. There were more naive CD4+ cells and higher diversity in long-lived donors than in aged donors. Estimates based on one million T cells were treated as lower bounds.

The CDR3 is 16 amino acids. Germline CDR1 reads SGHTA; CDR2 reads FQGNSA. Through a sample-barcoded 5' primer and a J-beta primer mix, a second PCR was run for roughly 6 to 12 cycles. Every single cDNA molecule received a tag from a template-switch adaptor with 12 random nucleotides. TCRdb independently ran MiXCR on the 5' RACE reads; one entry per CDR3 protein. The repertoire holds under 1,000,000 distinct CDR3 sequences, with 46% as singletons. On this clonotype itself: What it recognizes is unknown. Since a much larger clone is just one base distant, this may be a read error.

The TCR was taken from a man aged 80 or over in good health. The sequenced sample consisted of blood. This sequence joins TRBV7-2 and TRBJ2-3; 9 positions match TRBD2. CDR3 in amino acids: CASSLGAGGVADTQFF. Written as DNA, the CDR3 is TGTGCCAGCAGCTTAGGAGCGGGAGGTGTCGCAGATACGCAGTTTTTT.